This T cell receptor beta chain comes out of a study of cytomegalovirus exposure and HLA in healthy donors (dated by TCRdb to 2015 to 2018). As for the study more broadly: According to a later analysis, the roughly 130 validation repertoires were produced on the same platform as the 666 repertoires of the first cohort. The aim of the study was to test whether cataloging public T cell receptors could identify signatures of past pathogen exposure. In addition to the first cohort of approximately 670 subjects, a separate validation cohort of around 110 different subjects was used. To predict cytomegalovirus infection status, the study brought together high-throughput TCR immunosequencing, statistical association of individual TCRs with disease status, and machine learning. What the research found in general, with its limitations: A later analysis found that TCRs clustered in the first cohort also tended to co-occur in the 110 or so validation repertoires, with approximately 94% of cluster scores above 0. A later analysis lacked HLA typing for the validation cohort, so it scored co-occurrence in that cohort across all 110 or so repertoires. Most TCR sequences were observed very rarely across donors, whereas some public TCRs were present in many individuals. The study listed 150 to 200 TCR beta chains as associated with cytomegalovirus. Cytomegalovirus status was reported to be diagnosed by the classifier with high specificity and sensitivity in both the original and validation cohorts. In vitro tests confirmed that three of the cytomegalovirus-associated TCR beta chains recognize cytomegalovirus antigens. According to the authors, the approach could potentially be generalized to other disease states and immunological phenotypes.

The CDR3, from cysteine to phenylalanine, totals 14 residues. This entry keeps only the CDR3 DNA: 42 bases, framed from base 1. The germline V gene specifies KGHSH as CDR1 and LQKENI as CDR2. Trimming takes 6 bases from V and 5 bases from J, and the germline ends sit 16 bases apart. Comments on this clone: Its antigen is currently not known. Base qualities were left out, and no much larger clone turns up one base away.

The library was made by the immunoSEQ multiplex PCR assay. Under the source paper's analysis protocol: A statistical classification framework was built to diagnose cytomegalovirus status from the catalog of TCR beta chain sequences. Drawn from immuneACCESS, this table holds only the in-frame rearrangements with V and J called that TCRdb kept. Clones are partly lost; checked studies trace under half to an unresolved V gene and leave the rest unexplained. For V, J and clone size, that table is used; D and trimming come from the DNA. The sample table holds about 280,000 clones, of which roughly 90% were seen once. The ten largest clones capture approximately 0.9% of the sample. Separate from the approximately 670-subject first cohort, the validation cohort of 120 subjects was the group to which the donors belonged.

Recombination connected TRBV18 to TRBJ1-1; no D gene is confidently identified. This clonotype was obtained from a woman between 18 and 29 years old in good health and CMV-seronegative. Material for sequencing was PBMCs. The DNA sequence reads TGTGCCAGCTCCCCTACAGAGCTTGAAACTGAAGCTTTCTTT. Translated, this is CASSPTELETEAFF.